Described below is a single T cell receptor beta chain sequence and its context. Its antigen is not yet known. Germline is not matched at one junction end, which may reflect a read error. The data stem from a study of tumor and adjacent non-tumor tissue in lung cancer (dated by TCRdb to 2016 to 2019). Regarding the study in general: The cohort included around eleven adenocarcinoma, 2 squamous cell carcinoma and 1 small cell lung cancer patients. The 15 or so patients were aged roughly 30 to 85 years, included ten or so men and 5 women, and had TNM stage I to III disease. The study compared bulk TCRbeta repertoires from lung tumor tissue and matched distant non-tumor lung tissue of some 16 lung cancer patients. Sequencing produced about 130,000,000 productive TCRbeta reads in total, an average of about 4 million reads per sample. For each patient, one tumor sample and one normal lung sample were taken, giving thirty paired specimens that underwent TCRbeta CDR3 sequencing. What the authors observed across the whole study: Significantly higher TCR diversity was found in younger patients, and higher tumor TCR diversity was associated with shorter overall and disease-free survival. A significantly larger cumulative share of the repertoire was made up by the top 100 clones in normal lung than in tumor tissue. The cohort had only approximately 15 patients, and the authors noted that larger samples and more detailed clinical data are needed. Tumor tissue showed significantly greater TCR diversity (inverse Simpson) than normal lung tissue (431.37 vs 166.20, P = 0.0075, Mann-Whitney U test). Because peripheral blood was not sequenced, blood TCRbeta repertoires in the lung cancer patients of the study were not examined. Neither the sequencing platform nor unique molecular identifiers are mentioned in the methods.

Library method: multiplex PCR. Sequenced using an Illumina HiSeq 2500. TCRbeta libraries were constructed through three rounds of nested PCR with primers (Table S4) according to protocols adapted from ARM-PCR. Before sequencing, PCR products in the 200-500 bp range were cut out of the gel and cleaned up using the QIAquick gel extraction kit. As for the original processing: Reads were cleaned with Trimmomatic, merged with FLASH into complete CDR3 sequences, and assigned to V(D)J germline segments with MiTCR. Clonal diversity was computed as the inverse Simpson's index with VDJtools. Productive reads were defined as in-frame sequences without a premature stop codon. TCRdb reprocessed the public reads (quality trimming at Q25 with fastp, clone calling with MiXCR) and kept in-frame beta chains. Every CDR3 protein is listed once, alongside the most common genes and DNA of its rows. The authors' filters were not applied to this entry. The sample has fewer than 120,000 distinct CDR3 sequences on record, approximately 87% of them singletons. The top ten clonotypes cover 20% to 25% of the sample.

Reading from cysteine to phenylalanine, the CDR3 counts 17 amino acids. Here the CDR3 DNA is all that survives: 51 bases in frame from base 1. The germline V gene gives CDR1 as SQVTM and CDR2 as ANQGSEA. Bulk unsorted tissue served as the source for RNA extraction, and RNA quality was assessed using a NanoDrop ND-1000 and an Agilent 2100. Newly diagnosed lung cancer patients without prior chemotherapy who had been admitted for thoracic surgery in China between August and November 2014 were enrolled as donors. Anyone who had undergone radiotherapy or chemotherapy before, or who had another cancer at the same time, was left out of the study. Surgical tissue pieces of about 1-2 cm3 were preserved in RNAlater solution and were kept at -80 degrees C until use.

The chain employs TRBV29-1 and TRBJ2-7, and 12 junctional nucleotides match TRBD2. This TCR came from a man between 65 and 80 years old with non-small cell lung cancer. Specimen: lung tumor tissue. The sequenced DNA is TGCAGCGTTGAAGATACTAGACTAGCGGGAGCATCCTACGAACAGTACTTC. Translated, it gives CSVEDTRLAGASYEQYF.